These 26 T cell receptor beta chains share one sample of origin, sequenced in a study of blood T cell repertoires in COVID-19. Only in-frame clones appear in the TCRdb table, and some are missing; sequencing was by immunoSEQ multiplex PCR. The sample lists about 320,000 clones, 90% occurring once. Sequencing used PBMCs or T cells enriched from blood (not recorded which). The receptors were gathered from a woman in her 30s who had been exposed to COVID-19.

The V call is TRBV13, the J call TRBJ2-3, with unresolved D. The CDR3 length is 12 residues. The V gene lost 5 bases and the J gene lost 4 bases, with 7 bases spanning the gap. Germline CDR1 PRHDT, CDR2 FYEKMQ (reference sequence). The CDR3 DNA reads as TGTGCCAGCAGCCCTTTGTCAGATACGCAGTATTTT. It encodes CASSPLSDTQYF.

This chain uses TRBV7-9 with TRBJ1-1; TRBD1 is a possible D gene (6 bases). Germline-derived CDR1 and CDR2 are SEHNR and FQNEAQ (reference sequence). V was shortened by 0 bases and J by 8 bases, with 16 bases between the two germline ends. The CDR3 spans 15 residues. The CDR3 region is CASSLAGTRYNEAFF. Here the CDR3 DNA reads TGTGCCAGCAGCTTAGCGGGGACAAGATACAACGAAGCTTTCTTT. The whole variable domain, remainder taken from reference TRBV7-9 and TRBJ1-1, is DTGVSQNPRHKITKRGQNVTFRCDPISEHNRLYWYRQTLGQGPEFLTYFQNEAQLEKSRLLSDRFSAERPKGSFSTLEIQRTEQGDSAMYLCASSLAGTRYNEAFFGQGTRLTVV.

The chain recombines TRBV5-4 with TRBJ2-7; 13 bases agree with TRBD2. V lost 1 base to trimming and J lost 0 bases; unmatched junction nucleotides: 7. CDR1 and CDR2 (germline): SGHNT, YYREEE (reference sequence). The CDR3 runs to 18 residues. CDR3 loop: CASSLRTSGGPSSYEQYF. The CDR3 DNA sequence: TGTGCCAGCAGCTTGAGGACTAGCGGGGGCCCAAGCTCCTACGAGCAGTACTTC.

The rearrangement uses TRBV19 and TRBJ1-6, with a tentative D call TRBD1 (6 bases). This CDR3 region has 14 residues. V gave up 5 bases and J gave up 5 bases, with 10 bases separating them. Germline V gene lookup returns CDR1 LNHDA and CDR2 SQIVND (reference sequence). The CDR3 nucleotides read TGTGCCAGTAGTGTTACAGGGAATAATTCACCCCTCCACTTT. Its translation is CASSVTGNNSPLHF.

The chain employs TRBV3-1 (or the pseudogene TRBV3-2) and TRBJ2-3, with D perhaps TRBD2 (5 bases). The CDR3 has 16 residues. The germline V gene encodes CDR1 LGHDT and CDR2 YNNKEL (reference sequence). The V gene lost 2 bases and the J gene lost 2 bases, with 14 bases spanning the gap. CDR3 amino acids: CASSQRFEDFTDTQYF. DNA for the CDR3: TGTGCCAGCAGCCAAAGGTTCGAGGACTTCACAGATACGCAGTATTTT.

The V call is TRBV6-6, the J call TRBJ1-2, with 8 bases matching TRBD1. The V gene end was trimmed by 5 bases and the J gene end by 0 bases; junction bases not matched to a gene: 8. Germline CDR1 and CDR2: MNHNY and SVGAGI (reference sequence). This CDR3 region has 16 residues. The CDR3 DNA is TGTGCCAGCAGTCCCCTGGACAGGGCGTCTAACTATGGCTACACCTTC. Translating gives CASSPLDRASNYGYTF.

The J gene is TRBJ1-6, the V gene TRBV3-1 (or the pseudogene TRBV3-2); tentative D call: TRBD1 (6 bases). The CDR3 is made up of 17 amino acids. Trimming cost V 1 base and J 3 bases, with 13 bases left between them. In germline, CDR1 is LGHDT, CDR2 YNNKEL (reference sequence). CDR3 DNA: TGTGCCAGCAGCCAAGTGGCAGGGGCGATCTATAATTCACCCCTCCACTTT. This gives the protein CASSQVAGAIYNSPLHF.

V and J are TRBV6-5 and TRBJ1-5; no clear D. This CDR3 is built from 15 residues. Germline V gene sequence: CDR1 MNHEY, CDR2 SVGAGI. V shed 0 bases and J shed 0 bases, with 6 bases lying between them. CDR3 loop: CASSYSGVSNQPQHF. DNA of the CDR3: TGTGCCAGCAGTTACTCCGGGGTTAGCAATCAGCCCCAGCATTTT.

The chain carries TRBV7-9 and TRBJ1-4, with D possibly being TRBD1 (6 bases). The CDR3 length is 16 residues. Germline V gene lookup returns CDR1 SEHNR and CDR2 FQNEAQ (reference sequence). The V end was cut by 4 bases, the J end by 6 bases, with 18 bases between. The CDR3 sequence: CASSWALGTTDEKLFF. CDR3 DNA sequence: TGTGCCAGCAGCTGGGCGTTGGGGACAACCGATGAAAAACTGTTTTTT.

The chain combines TRBV27 with TRBJ1-4; a possible D gene is TRBD1 (5 bases). Trimming removed 6 bases at V and 0 bases at J, with 17 bases between. Germline CDR1 is MNHEY and CDR2 is SMNVEV (reference sequence). CDR3 length equals 17 residues. The CDR3 spells CASRRGERPATNEKLFF. CDR3 DNA: TGTGCCAGCAGAAGGGGTGAGAGACCGGCAACTAATGAAAAACTGTTTTTT.

V and J are TRBV3-1 (or the pseudogene TRBV3-2) and TRBJ1-2; D not resolved. The CDR3 runs to 12 residues. V lost 8 bases and J 8 bases, leaving 15 bases between the germline ends. CDR1 LGHDT and CDR2 YNNKEL come from the germline V gene (reference sequence). CDR3 DNA: TGTGCCAGCCGCAGCGGGGTATACGGCTACACCTTC. This codes for CASRSGVYGYTF.

The table lists this clone with a count of one. V and J are TRBV10-2 and TRBJ2-4, with D uncertain. V lost 7 bases, J lost 0 bases, and 16 bases lay in between. Per germline, CDR1 WSHSY and CDR2 SAAADI. The CDR3 has 16 amino acids. The DNA for the CDR3 is TGCGCCAGCACCGCCGGTCCCGAACTAGCCAAAAACATTCAGTACTTC. Translating gives CASTAGPELAKNIQYF.

The rearrangement joins TRBV6-5 to TRBJ2-2, with D possibly being TRBD1 (6 bases). Trimming removed 5 bases at V and 6 bases at J, with 13 bases between. The CDR3 totals 14 residues. The germline V gene has CDR1 MNHEY and CDR2 SVGAGI. CDR3 DNA sequence: TGTGCCAGCAGTCTTACGTCAGGGGCCGGGGAGCTGTTTTTT. This gives the protein CASSLTSGAGELFF.

V usage is TRBV11-2 and J usage is TRBJ2-3, with 11 nucleotides matching TRBD2. Germline CDR1 and CDR2: SGHAT and FQNNGV. V lost 6 bases to trimming and J lost 1 base; unmatched junction nucleotides: 9. The CDR3 is 17 amino acids. The CDR3: CASRLSGGGARTDTQYF. CDR3 nucleotide sequence: TGTGCCAGCAGACTTAGCGGGGGGGGCGCCCGCACAGATACGCAGTATTTT.

The V gene is TRBV18, the J gene TRBJ1-2, with D perhaps TRBD1 (5 bases). V dropped 1 base and J dropped 3 bases, with 21 bases sitting between them. The germline V gene encodes CDR1 KGHSH and CDR2 LQKENI. The CDR3 contains 18 residues. As DNA, the CDR3 is TGTGCCAGCTCACCACTACTTTACAGTTCGGGGGTAGACTATGGCTACACCTTC. The encoded protein is CASSPLLYSSGVDYGYTF.

The V and J genes are TRBV7-2 and TRBJ2-1; 14 positions match TRBD2. The length of the CDR3 is 17 residues. With 5 bases clipped from V and 5 bases from J, the junction kept 8 bases outside the gene matches. Germline CDR1 SGHTA, CDR2 FQGNSA. Here the CDR3 reads CASSTQGLAGGNNEQFF. CDR3 sequence (DNA): TGTGCCAGCAGCACTCAAGGACTAGCGGGGGGCAACAATGAGCAGTTCTTC. The variable domain in full, completed from reference TRBV7-2 and TRBJ2-1, reads GAGVSQSPSNKVTEKGKDVELRCDPISGHTALYWYRQSLGQGLEFLIYFQGNSAPDKSGLPSDRFSAERTGGSVSTLTIQRTQQEDSAVYLCASSTQGLAGGNNEQFFGPGTRLTVL.

The gene calls are TRBV14 and TRBJ2-5, with no clear D. Germline CDR1 and CDR2: SGHDN and FVKESK. The CDR3 has 13 amino acids. V lost 3 bases and J lost 5, with 10 bases in between. CDR3 nucleotide sequence: TGTGCCAGCAGCCATCTCCAGAGGGAGACCCAGTACTTC. Encoded protein: CASSHLQRETQYF.

The chain couples TRBV5-1 to TRBJ1-1, with D possibly TRBD1 on 5 matching bases. Trimming shortened V by 2 bases and J by 1 base, and 9 bases separated the two germline ends. The germline gives CDR1 SGHRS, CDR2 YFSETQ. CDR3 length: 14 residues. The CDR3 protein is CASSLTGQNTEAFF. In nucleotides, the CDR3 is TGCGCCAGCAGCTTAACAGGCCAGAACACTGAAGCTTTCTTT.

The chain couples TRBV19 to TRBJ1-5, with TRBD1 matching 10 bases. Trimming cost V 7 bases and J 6 bases; bases outside gene matches: 6. This CDR3 comprises 14 residues. Germline CDR1 is LNHDA and CDR2 is SQIVND (reference sequence). The CDR3 DNA is TGTGCCAGTACCCTGACAGGGGGCTCTCAGCCCCAGCATTTT. Its translation is CASTLTGGSQPQHF.

The V gene is TRBV19, the J gene TRBJ1-5; D is unclear. Trimming stripped 3 bases from V and 0 bases from J, with 9 bases between. Germline V gene lookup returns CDR1 LNHDA and CDR2 SQIVND (reference sequence). The length of the CDR3 is 15 residues. The CDR3 DNA is TGTGCCAGTAGTATGTTCGGGAATAGCAATCAGCCCCAGCATTTT. Residues: CASSMFGNSNQPQHF.

The V call is TRBV7-8, the J call TRBJ2-5, with no clear D. Germline CDR1 reads SGHVS; CDR2 reads FQNEAQ. This CDR3 has 14 amino acids. The V gene lost 2 bases and the J gene lost 2 bases, with 9 bases spanning the gap. Here the CDR3 DNA reads TGTGCCAGCAGCTTATTGGCGGAGCAAGAGACCCAGTACTTC. Amino acid sequence: CASSLLAEQETQYF. The full variable domain, with the rest looked up from reference TRBV7-8 and TRBJ2-5, is GAGVSQSPRYKVAKRGQDVALRCDPISGHVSLFWYQQALGQGPEFLTYFQNEAQLDKSGLPSDRFFAERPEGSVSTLKIQRTQQEDSAVYLCASSLLAEQETQYFGPGTRLLVL.

The CDR3 loop reads CASSHRGSGYTF. CDR3 DNA sequence: TGTGCCAGTAGCCACAGGGGGAGTGGCTACACCTTC. V gene TRBV19 combines with J gene TRBJ1-2; 8 positions agree with TRBD1. The germline gives CDR1 LNHDA, CDR2 SQIVND (reference sequence). The CDR3 extends over 12 amino acids. Losses at the gene ends were 6 bases for V and 7 bases for J; bases not matched to a gene: 4.

This clone was observed once. CDR3 in amino acids: CASSLGRVRTEAFF. The DNA for the CDR3 is TGCGCCAGCAGCTTGGGTCGGGTTCGGACTGAAGCTTTCTTT. The gene calls are TRBV5-1 and TRBJ1-1; no clear D gene. Germline CDR1 SGHRS, CDR2 YFSETQ. CDR3 size: 14 residues. V was pared by 0 bases and J by 5 bases, with 11 bases between.

This rearrangement joins TRBV9 to TRBJ1-1, with no clear D. Germline V gene data show CDR1 as SGDLS and CDR2 as YYNGEE. The CDR3 contains 15 residues. Trimming took 3 bases from V and 1 from J, leaving 13 bases between them. CDR3 bases: TGTGCCAGCAGCGCCGGGGTCCGGGGGAACACTGAAGCTTTCTTT. This gives the protein CASSAGVRGNTEAFF.

This chain connects TRBV4-2 to TRBJ2-1, with 10 positions matching TRBD2. The J segment lost 8 bases and the V segment lost 0 bases, leaving 7 bases of the junction unmatched. Germline V CDR1 and CDR2: LGHNA, YNFKEQ. The CDR3 covers 16 residues. The chain's CDR3 is CASSQDEAGGNYEQFF. CDR3 sequence (DNA): TGTGCCAGCAGCCAAGATGAAGCGGGGGGGAACTATGAGCAGTTCTTC.

This clone showed up just once. V usage is TRBV5-1 and J usage is TRBJ2-7; 7 nucleotides align to TRBD2. The V segment lost 1 base and the J segment 0 bases; nucleotides outside the gene matches: 7. Germline assignment: CDR1 SGHRS and CDR2 YFSETQ. The CDR3 is 16 residues long. The CDR3: CASSLRGDRDSYEQYF. Written as DNA, the CDR3 is TGCGCCAGCAGCTTGCGGGGGGATCGAGACTCCTACGAGCAGTACTTC. Filled out from reference TRBV5-1 and TRBJ2-7, the complete variable domain reads KAGVTQTPRYLIKTRGQQVTLSCSPISGHRSVSWYQQTPGQGLQFLFEYFSETQRNKGNFPGRFSGRQFSNSRSEMNVSTLELGDSALYLCASSLRGDRDSYEQYFGPGTRLTVT.